The clone carrying this T cell receptor (beta chain) appeared a few times. Its antigen is unidentified. These data belong to a study of T-cell memory formation after mild COVID-19. Study outcomes and limitations: Clones that contracted from day 15 to 85 had balanced CD4/CD8; later expanders were CD4+ biased.

V trimming: 1 base; J trimming: 5 bases; junction bases outside the gene matches: 4. The germline gives CDR1 DFQATT, CDR2 SNEGSKA (reference sequence). The CDR3 sequence is 15 residues long. TCRdb called the 5' RACE reads again in MiXCR, with one record for every CDR3 protein. The sample consists of around 310,000 distinct CDR3 sequences, around an eighth of them appearing once. This TCR was sampled from a man aged 18 to 29 who had mild COVID-19 (a few samples of this study predate the infection). Cell type and time point are not known. The V call is TRBV20-1, the J call TRBJ2-2; TRBD2 matches 10 bases. The sequencing input was PBMCs or a T cell subset sorted from them (not recorded which). The CDR3 reads CSARGTSGLTGELFF. CDR3 nucleotides: TGCAGTGCTAGAGGGACTAGCGGATTAACCGGGGAGCTGTTTTTT.